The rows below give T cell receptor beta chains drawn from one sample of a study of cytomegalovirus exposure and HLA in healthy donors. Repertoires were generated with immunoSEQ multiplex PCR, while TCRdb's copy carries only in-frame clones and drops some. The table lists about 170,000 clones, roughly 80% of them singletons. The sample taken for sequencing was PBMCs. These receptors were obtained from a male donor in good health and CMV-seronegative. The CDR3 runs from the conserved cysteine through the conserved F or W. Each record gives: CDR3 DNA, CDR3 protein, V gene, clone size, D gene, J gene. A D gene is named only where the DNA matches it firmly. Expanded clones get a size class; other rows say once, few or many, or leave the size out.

CDR3nt: TGTGCCAGCAGCACCGGGGGATTTAACACCGGGGAGCTGTTTTTT
CDR3aa: CASSTGGFNTGELFF
v_gene: TRBV27
abundance: NA
d_gene: NA
j_gene: TRBJ2-2

CDR3nt: TGTGCCAGCAGCGTAGAGCCGACTCGCCTCACCGGGGAGCTGTTTTTT
CDR3aa: CASSVEPTRLTGELFF
v_gene: TRBV9
abundance: NA
d_gene: NA
j_gene: TRBJ2-2

CDR3nt: TGCGCCAGCAGCCATGGACCCAGCGGGAGATCCTACGAGCAGTACTTC
CDR3aa: CASSHGPSGRSYEQYF
v_gene: TRBV5-1
abundance: NA
d_gene: TRBD2
j_gene: TRBJ2-7

CDR3nt: TGTGCCAGCAGCCAAGGGCTAGCGGGACTGAACACCGGGGAGCTGTTTTTT
CDR3aa: CASSQGLAGLNTGELFF
v_gene: TRBV4-2
abundance: NA
d_gene: TRBD2
j_gene: TRBJ2-2

CDR3nt: TGCGCCAGCAGCCAAGTCATAGGGCGAGGGTCCATTGGGGAGACCCAGTACTTC
CDR3aa: CASSQVIGRGSIGETQYF
v_gene: TRBV4-3
abundance: NA
d_gene: NA
j_gene: TRBJ2-5

CDR3nt: TGTGCCAGCTCACCACAAGTGAGCTACTACGAGCAGTACTTC
CDR3aa: CASSPQVSYYEQYF
v_gene: TRBV18
abundance: NA
d_gene: NA
j_gene: TRBJ2-7

CDR3nt: TGCGCCAGCAGCCCCACAGGGATGAACACTGAAGCTTTCTTT
CDR3aa: CASSPTGMNTEAFF
v_gene: TRBV4-1
abundance: NA
d_gene: NA
j_gene: TRBJ1-1

CDR3nt: TGTGCCAGCAGAGATGGGACTACTGAGCAGTTCTTC
CDR3aa: CASRDGTTEQFF
v_gene: TRBV7-9
abundance: once
d_gene: TRBD2
j_gene: TRBJ2-1

CDR3nt: TGTGCCAGCAGCCAAGGGACTAGCAGCTCTGGGGCCAACGTCCTGACTTTC
CDR3aa: CASSQGTSSSGANVLTF
v_gene: TRBV4-2
abundance: NA
d_gene: TRBD2
j_gene: TRBJ2-6

CDR3nt: TGTGCCAGCAGCTCACATGGCTATGGGACAGGGAACTCCTACAATGAGCAGTTCTTC
CDR3aa: CASSSHGYGTGNSYNEQFF
v_gene: TRBV7-3
abundance: NA
d_gene: TRBD1
j_gene: TRBJ2-1

CDR3nt: TGTGCCATCAGTGAATGGGACAGGGAAGCCTACGAGCAGTACTTC
CDR3aa: CAISEWDREAYEQYF
v_gene: TRBV10-3
abundance: NA
d_gene: TRBD1
j_gene: TRBJ2-7

CDR3nt: TGCGCCAGCAGCGCGGGACAGGGCGACGAGCAGTACTTC
CDR3aa: CASSAGQGDEQYF
v_gene: TRBV5-1
abundance: NA
d_gene: TRBD1
j_gene: TRBJ2-7

CDR3nt: TGCGCCAGCAGCCATCGCCAAAGGAGCTACAATGAGCAGTTCTTC
CDR3aa: CASSHRQRSYNEQFF
v_gene: TRBV4-1
abundance: NA
d_gene: NA
j_gene: TRBJ2-1

CDR3nt: TGTGCCAGCAGCCAGGGGACAGGGGGCTACGAGCAGTACTTC
CDR3aa: CASSQGTGGYEQYF
v_gene: TRBV14
abundance: NA
d_gene: TRBD1
j_gene: TRBJ2-7

CDR3nt: TGTGCCAGCAGCCCCCTGGAACTGGACAGGGATCTAGAGACCCAGTACTTC
CDR3aa: CASSPLELDRDLETQYF
v_gene: TRBV4-2
abundance: NA
d_gene: TRBD1
j_gene: TRBJ2-5

CDR3nt: TGTGCCAGCAGTGCTCAAAGCGGGAGTGGAGGAGAGACCCAGTACTTC
CDR3aa: CASSAQSGSGGETQYF
v_gene: TRBV6-1
abundance: NA
d_gene: TRBD2
j_gene: TRBJ2-5

CDR3nt: TGCGCCAGCAGCACCCCTCAGGGAAGCTCCTACGAGCAGTACTTC
CDR3aa: CASSTPQGSSYEQYF
v_gene: TRBV5-1
abundance: NA
d_gene: NA
j_gene: TRBJ2-7

CDR3nt: TGTGCCAGCAGTTTAGCAGCCAGGGCTAATGAGCAGTACTTC
CDR3aa: CASSLAARANEQYF
v_gene: TRBV28
abundance: NA
d_gene: NA
j_gene: TRBJ2-7

CDR3nt: TGTGCCAGCAGCCAAACGGGACTAGCCAGCGAGCAGTACTTC
CDR3aa: CASSQTGLASEQYF
v_gene: TRBV6-5
abundance: NA
d_gene: TRBD2
j_gene: TRBJ2-7

CDR3nt: TGTGCCAGCAGTGTATTCGACATCACCAATCAGCCCCAGCATTTT
CDR3aa: CASSVFDITNQPQHF
v_gene: TRBV2
abundance: NA
d_gene: NA
j_gene: TRBJ1-5

CDR3nt: TGTGCCAGCAGCCCGGGACAGGGGACGAATCAGCCCCAGCATTTT
CDR3aa: CASSPGQGTNQPQHF
v_gene: TRBV7-3
abundance: NA
d_gene: TRBD1
j_gene: TRBJ1-5

CDR3nt: TGTGCCAGTAGCAACCGCTCCAGTCCGGGACACCGGGTAAGGACTGAAGCTTTCTTT
CDR3aa: CASSNRSSPGHRVRTEAFF
v_gene: TRBV19
abundance: NA
d_gene: NA
j_gene: TRBJ1-1

CDR3nt: TGTGCCAGCAGCTCGGACAGGGTGGGCGGGGAGCTGTTTTTT
CDR3aa: CASSSDRVGGELFF
v_gene: TRBV7-3
abundance: NA
d_gene: TRBD1
j_gene: TRBJ2-2

CDR3nt: TGCGCCAGCAGCCAAGATATAGGGACAGGTGCCTACGAGCAGTACTTC
CDR3aa: CASSQDIGTGAYEQYF
v_gene: TRBV4-1
abundance: NA
d_gene: TRBD1
j_gene: TRBJ2-7

CDR3nt: TGTGCCAGCAGAAGACAGACTACTAATGAAAAACTGTTTTTT
CDR3aa: CASRRQTTNEKLFF
v_gene: TRBV28
abundance: NA
d_gene: NA
j_gene: TRBJ1-4

CDR3nt: TGTGCCAGTAGTGACACAGGGGGGAAGAGCACAGATACGCAGTATTTT
CDR3aa: CASSDTGGKSTDTQYF
v_gene: TRBV19
abundance: NA
d_gene: TRBD1
j_gene: TRBJ2-3

CDR3nt: TGTGCCAGCGAATACCCCGGGGGTTCCTACGAGCAGTACTTC
CDR3aa: CASEYPGGSYEQYF
v_gene: TRBV7-9
abundance: NA
d_gene: NA
j_gene: TRBJ2-7

CDR3nt: TGTGCCAGCAGCGGACAGTTACACTCTGGAAACACCATATATTTT
CDR3aa: CASSGQLHSGNTIYF
v_gene: TRBV5-5
abundance: few
d_gene: NA
j_gene: TRBJ1-3

CDR3nt: TGTGCCAGCAGCTTAATGAACAGGAAGAACACTGAAGCTTTCTTT
CDR3aa: CASSLMNRKNTEAFF
v_gene: TRBV7-9
abundance: few
d_gene: NA
j_gene: TRBJ1-1

CDR3nt: TGTGCCAGCAGTTTATTGACTGGGAGAACAGATACGCAGTATTTT
CDR3aa: CASSLLTGRTDTQYF
v_gene: TRBV28
abundance: once
d_gene: NA
j_gene: TRBJ2-3

CDR3nt: TGTGCCAGCAGCTTGGGTGGCGGACTGTTTTTT
CDR3aa: CASSLGGGLFF
v_gene: TRBV7-9
abundance: NA
d_gene: NA
j_gene: TRBJ1-4

CDR3nt: TGTGCCAGCAGCGCCCGGACTAGCGGGGGGGTAGATACGCAGTATTTT
CDR3aa: CASSARTSGGVDTQYF
v_gene: TRBV9
abundance: NA
d_gene: TRBD2
j_gene: TRBJ2-3

CDR3nt: TGTGCCAGCAGCCCTGACGGGACAGGGGTTTTCTACGAGCAGTACTTC
CDR3aa: CASSPDGTGVFYEQYF
v_gene: TRBV7-3
abundance: NA
d_gene: TRBD1
j_gene: TRBJ2-7

CDR3nt: TGTGCTGGCGGGACAGGGGACAATCAGCCCCAGCATTTT
CDR3aa: CAGGTGDNQPQHF
v_gene: TRBV6-6
abundance: few
d_gene: TRBD1
j_gene: TRBJ1-5

CDR3nt: TGTGCCAGTAGTCTCCCGGGACAGGGGGTCTACGAGCAGTACTTC
CDR3aa: CASSLPGQGVYEQYF
v_gene: TRBV19
abundance: NA
d_gene: TRBD1
j_gene: TRBJ2-7

CDR3nt: TGTGCCAGCAGAACTAGCGGGGGCTCGTACGAGCAGTACTTC
CDR3aa: CASRTSGGSYEQYF
v_gene: TRBV27
abundance: NA
d_gene: TRBD2
j_gene: TRBJ2-7

CDR3nt: TGTGCCAGCAGTGGCCCGGGACAGCACACTGAAGCTTTCTTT
CDR3aa: CASSGPGQHTEAFF
v_gene: TRBV6-5
abundance: few
d_gene: TRBD1
j_gene: TRBJ1-1